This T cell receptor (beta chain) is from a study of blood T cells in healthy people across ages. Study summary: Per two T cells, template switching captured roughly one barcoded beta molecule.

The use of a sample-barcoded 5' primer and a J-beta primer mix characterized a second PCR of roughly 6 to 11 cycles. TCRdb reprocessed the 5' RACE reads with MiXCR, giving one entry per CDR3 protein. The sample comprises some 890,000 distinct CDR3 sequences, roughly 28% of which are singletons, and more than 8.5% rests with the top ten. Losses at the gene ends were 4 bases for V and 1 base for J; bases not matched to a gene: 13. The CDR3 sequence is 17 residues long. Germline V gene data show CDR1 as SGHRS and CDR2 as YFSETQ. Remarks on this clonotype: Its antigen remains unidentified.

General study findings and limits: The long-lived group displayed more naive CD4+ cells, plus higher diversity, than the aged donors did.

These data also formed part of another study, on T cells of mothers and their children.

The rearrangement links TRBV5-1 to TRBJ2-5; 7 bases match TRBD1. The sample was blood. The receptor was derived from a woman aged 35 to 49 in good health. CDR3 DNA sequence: TGCGCCAGCAGCCTTGCCCGTATCGGGACAGCCCAAGAGACCCAGTACTTC. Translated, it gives CASSLARIGTAQETQYF.